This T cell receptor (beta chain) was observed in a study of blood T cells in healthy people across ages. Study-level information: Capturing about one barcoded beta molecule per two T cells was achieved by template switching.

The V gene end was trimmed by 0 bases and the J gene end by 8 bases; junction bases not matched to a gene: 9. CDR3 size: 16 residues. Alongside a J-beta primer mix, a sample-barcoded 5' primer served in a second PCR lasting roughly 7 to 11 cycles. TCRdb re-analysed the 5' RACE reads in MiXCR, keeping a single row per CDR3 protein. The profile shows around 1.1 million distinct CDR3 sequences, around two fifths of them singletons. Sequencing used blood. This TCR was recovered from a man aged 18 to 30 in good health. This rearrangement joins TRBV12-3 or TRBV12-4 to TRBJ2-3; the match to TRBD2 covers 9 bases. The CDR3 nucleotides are TGTGCCAGCAGTTTAGCTTTGGCGGGGGGGCCAGCTACGCAGTATTTT. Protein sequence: CASSLALAGGPATQYF.